The rows below give T cell receptor beta chains drawn from one sample of a study of cytomegalovirus exposure and HLA in healthy donors. Measured with immunoSEQ multiplex PCR; TCRdb has only the in-frame clones, and not every one. The sample consists of 150,000 to 200,000 clones, more than 65% of them appearing once. The sample consisted of PBMCs. The receptors were gathered from a man between 18 and 29 years old in good health and CMV-seropositive. The CDR3 runs from the conserved cysteine through the conserved F or W. A D gene is named only where the DNA matches it firmly. Where a row states a size, it is once, few, many or the class of an expanded clone; other rows omit it.

clone_size d_call j_call v_call cdr3_aa cdr3_nt
. . TRBJ1-2 TRBV28 CASMADYGYTF TGTGCCAGCATGGCAGACTATGGCTACACCTTC
. . TRBJ1-1 TRBV5-5 CASSFGIMNTEAFF TGTGCCAGCAGCTTTGGCATCATGAACACTGAAGCTTTCTTT
few . TRBJ2-5 TRBV14 CASSPRDLPQETQYF TGTGCCAGCAGCCCCCGGGACTTGCCCCAAGAGACCCAGTACTTC
. TRBD1 TRBJ1-5 TRBV5-1 CASSLLGLGQGVSVDQPQHF TGCGCCAGCAGCTTATTGGGGCTGGGACAGGGTGTAAGTGTTGATCAGCCCCAGCATTTT
few . TRBJ1-1 TRBV4-2 CASSRPGASEAFF TGTGCCAGCAGCCGACCAGGGGCATCTGAAGCTTTCTTT
. . TRBJ2-3 TRBV2 CASTLGQFSTDTQYF TGTGCCAGCACCCTGGGGCAGTTTAGCACAGATACGCAGTATTTT
. TRBD1 TRBJ1-4 TRBV4-1 CASSQRGTVHQDEKLFF TGCGCCAGCAGCCAACGAGGGACAGTCCACCAAGATGAAAAACTGTTTTTT
. . TRBJ2-2 TRBV7-9 CASSPPGGRVNTGELFF TGTGCCAGCAGCCCCCCTGGCGGCAGGGTGAACACCGGGGAGCTGTTTTTT
. . TRBJ1-1 TRBV9 CASSPTGSLAEAFF TGTGCCAGCAGCCCCACGGGGAGTTTGGCTGAAGCTTTCTTT
. . TRBJ1-6 TRBV30 CAWSLNSPLHF TGTGCCTGGAGTCTAAATTCACCCCTCCACTTT
. . TRBJ2-3 TRBV2 CASSEGRGRRTDTQYF TGTGCCAGCAGTGAAGGGAGAGGGAGACGCACAGATACGCAGTATTTT
. TRBD2 TRBJ2-5 TRBV2 CASTSDGGEETQYF TGTGCCAGCACATCAGACGGGGGGGAAGAGACCCAGTACTTC
. . TRBJ2-1 TRBV5-1 CASSLDWLANEQFF TGCGCCAGCAGCTTGGATTGGCTAGCTAATGAGCAGTTCTTC
few . TRBJ1-1 TRBV27 CASSSAPRGNTEAFF TGTGCCAGCAGTTCCGCCCCTCGGGGGAACACTGAAGCTTTCTTT
few . TRBJ2-2 TRBV28 CASSLWVGNTGELFF TGTGCCAGCAGTTTATGGGTCGGGAACACCGGGGAGCTGTTTTTT
. . TRBJ2-4 TRBV28 CASSSRTALAKNIQYF TGTGCCAGCAGTTCCCGGACAGCTCTAGCCAAAAACATTCAGTACTTC
. TRBD2 TRBJ2-5 TRBV7-8 CASSLRTSGAETQYF TGTGCCAGCAGCTTACGGACTAGCGGTGCAGAGACCCAGTACTTC
. TRBD1 TRBJ2-1 TRBV9 CASSVRPGTGYNEQFF TGTGCCAGCAGCGTTCGTCCCGGGACAGGTTACAATGAGCAGTTCTTC
. . TRBJ1-3 TRBV18 CASLGSGNTIYF TGTGCCAGTCTCGGCTCTGGAAACACCATATATTTT
. . TRBJ1-4 TRBV11-3 CASTSGGLHEKLFF TGTGCCAGCACCTCGGGGGGGCTACATGAAAAACTGTTTTTT
. . TRBJ2-3 TRBV6-1 CASSDSGGTDTQYF TGTGCCAGCAGTGATTCGGGTGGCACAGATACGCAGTATTTT
once TRBD2 TRBJ2-3 TRBV19 CASSMPGLVADTQYF TGTGCCAGTAGTATGCCGGGACTAGTAGCAGATACGCAGTATTTT
. TRBD2 TRBJ2-5 TRBV7-2 CASSSPGGAKETQYF TGTGCCAGCAGCTCCCCCGGGGGGGCGAAAGAGACCCAGTACTTC
. . TRBJ2-3 TRBV6-5 CATHRGSDTQYF TGTGCCACGCACCGGGGGTCGGATACGCAGTATTTT
. TRBD2 TRBJ2-1 TRBV11-2 CASSLEGLAGGIEQFF TGTGCCAGCAGCTTAGAAGGACTAGCGGGAGGGATTGAGCAGTTCTTC
. . TRBJ1-5 TRBV30 CAWSYRTSNQPQHF TGTGCCTGGAGCTACAGGACCAGCAATCAGCCCCAGCATTTT
. TRBD2 TRBJ2-3 TRBV5-1 CASSSGLAGETDTQYF TGCGCCAGCAGCTCAGGACTAGCGGGAGAAACAGATACGCAGTATTTT
. TRBD1 TRBJ1-1 TRBV29-1 CSAKAVGQGGTEAFF TGCAGCGCTAAAGCGGTGGGGCAGGGGGGAACTGAAGCTTTCTTT
few . TRBJ1-1 TRBV7-2 CASSVGGTPVAFF TGTGCCAGCAGCGTAGGAGGGACACCGGTGGCTTTCTTT
. TRBD2 TRBJ2-1 TRBV10-1 CASSELAGGGNEQFF TGCGCCAGCAGCGAACTAGCGGGAGGTGGAAATGAGCAGTTCTTC
. TRBD1 TRBJ1-1 TRBV5-1 CASSGDTGEATEAFF TGCGCCAGCAGCGGAGATACAGGGGAGGCCACTGAAGCTTTCTTT
. TRBD2 TRBJ2-1 TRBV10-3 CAISVGTSGRAYNEQFF TGTGCCATCAGTGTGGGGACTAGCGGGAGGGCCTACAATGAGCAGTTCTTC
. . TRBJ1-3 TRBV19 CASRETGSSSGNTIYF TGTGCCAGTAGGGAAACAGGGTCAAGCTCTGGAAACACCATATATTTT
. . TRBJ1-1 TRBV2 CASSAGMNTEAFF TGTGCCAGCAGTGCAGGGATGAACACTGAAGCTTTCTTT
. TRBD1 TRBJ2-4 TRBV6-5 CPRKGARGRRNIQYF TGTCCGAGAAAGGGGGCGAGAGGCCGCAGAAACATTCAGTACTTC
. TRBD1 TRBJ1-1 TRBV5-1 CASSSTGSMNTEAFF TGCGCCAGCAGCTCGACAGGGAGCATGAACACTGAAGCTTTCTTT
. . TRBJ1-1 TRBV28 CASSFDAGIAEAFF TGTGCCAGCAGTTTCGACGCAGGGATTGCTGAAGCTTTCTTT
. . TRBJ2-1 TRBV28 CASSPLATFSYNEQFF TGTGCCAGCAGCCCGCTAGCAACGTTCTCCTACAATGAGCAGTTCTTC
once . TRBJ1-2 TRBV20-1 CSASSESGYTF TGCAGTGCTAGCTCGGAGTCTGGCTACACCTTC
few TRBD2 TRBJ2-4 TRBV19 CASSFRGGNIQYF TGTGCCAGTAGCTTCCGGGGGGGAAACATTCAGTACTTC